The 20 T cell receptor beta chains below come from one sample, sequenced in a study of T-cell memory formation after mild COVID-19. TCRdb reanalysed the 5' RACE reads using MiXCR and keeps one entry per CDR3 protein. The sample holds 450,000 to 650,000 distinct CDR3 sequences; roughly 20% are singletons and the top ten take around 13%. The sequenced sample consisted of PBMCs or a T cell subset sorted from them (not recorded which). These receptors all stem from an adult woman who had mild COVID-19 (a few samples of this study predate the infection). Cell type and time point are not known.

In this sample, this clonotype turned up a few times. The J gene is TRBJ2-3, the V gene TRBV12-3 or TRBV12-4; 7 nucleotides line up with TRBD1. The V segment lost 3 bases and the J segment 2 bases; nucleotides outside the gene matches: 11. The CDR3 is made up of 17 amino acids. CDR3 sequence reads: CASSLLIRDSHTDTQYF. The CDR3 bases are TGTGCCAGCAGTTTGTTGATCCGGGACAGTCACACAGATACGCAGTATTTT.

This rearrangement joins TRBV10-3 to TRBJ2-3; 8 bases line up with TRBD2. The trim removed 0 bases at V and 5 bases at J, leaving 10 bases unmatched. Germline-derived CDR1 and CDR2 are ENHRY and SYGVKD. This CDR3 spans 17 amino acids. The CDR3, as DNA: TGTGCCATCAGTGAGTCGCAGCTAGCGGGTAATGGAGATACGCAGTATTTT. Its protein product is CAISESQLAGNGDTQYF.

This clonotype turned up a few times. J is TRBJ1-6 and V is TRBV6-2 or TRBV6-3, with a possible D match to TRBD1 (5 bases). The CDR3 totals 15 residues. CDR1 and CDR2 (germline): MNHEY, SVGEGT. V was shortened by 2 bases and J by 8 bases, with 13 bases between the two germline ends. The DNA of the CDR3 is TGTGCCAGCAGTTACCTCCCAGGGTATGATTCACCCCTCCACTTT. Amino acids: CASSYLPGYDSPLHF.

This clonotype was detected only a few times. The chain employs TRBV7-9 and TRBJ2-2; the D gene is possibly TRBD2 (5 bases). The CDR3 spans 17 residues. The germline CDR1 and CDR2 sequences are SEHNR and FQNEAQ (reference sequence). Trimming removed 5 bases from V and 0 bases from J, with 16 bases in between. The DNA of the CDR3 is TGTGCCAGCAGCCCTGCTTGGGGAGCTACGAACACCGGGGAGCTGTTTTTT. Translation: CASSPAWGATNTGELFF.

This clonotype was counted only a few times. The rearrangement uses TRBV11-3 and TRBJ2-1; D is possibly TRBD1 or TRBD2 (5 bases each). The V gene's germline CDR1 is SGHNT and CDR2 YENEEA. The CDR3 runs to 16 residues. V lost 4 bases to trimming and J lost 4 bases, with 17 bases between them. CDR3 in DNA: TGTGCCAGCAGCTCCTATGAAAACGGGGCTTACAATGAGCAGTTCTTC. Its protein product is CASSSYENGAYNEQFF.

This sequence joins TRBV7-9 and TRBJ2-1; TRBD2 matches 8 bases. The V and J ends lost 2 bases and 4 bases, in that order; junction bases with no gene match: 7. Germline CDR1 reads SEHNR; CDR2 reads FQNEAQ (reference sequence). The CDR3 totals 16 residues. DNA of the CDR3: TGTGCCAGCAGCTTATCAAGACTAGCGCAGTACAATGAGCAGTTCTTC. This sequence encodes CASSLSRLAQYNEQFF.

The V and J genes are TRBV12-3 or TRBV12-4 and TRBJ2-2; possible D gene TRBD2, 5 bases. Trimming took 8 bases from V and 4 from J, leaving 11 bases between them. The CDR3 covers 13 residues. The CDR3 DNA reads TGTGCCAGCGGACTGGTACTCACCGGGGAGCTGTTTTTT. Translation: CASGLVLTGELFF.

This clonotype was found a few times. The chain combines TRBV5-1 with TRBJ2-3, with a weak D call TRBD2 (6 bases). The germline V gene encodes CDR1 SGHRS and CDR2 YFSETQ. The CDR3 sequence is 14 residues long. Trimming shortened V by 1 base and J by 11 bases, and 17 bases separated the two germline ends. The CDR3 spells CASSLNQGGTEQYF. As DNA, the CDR3 is TGCGCCAGCAGCTTGAACCAGGGTGGGACTGAGCAGTATTTT.

This clonotype was seen only a few times. The rearrangement joins TRBV5-5 to TRBJ2-1; D is perhaps TRBD1 (6 bases). V lost 2 bases and J 3 bases, leaving 24 bases between the germline ends. The CDR3 is 19 amino acids. The germline V gene has CDR1 SGHKS and CDR2 YYEKEE (reference sequence). CDR3 DNA sequence: TGTGCCAGCAGCTTTAATTGGGGGCGGCGGTCGCCGATCTACAATGAGCAGTTCTTC. Amino acids: CASSFNWGRRSPIYNEQFF.

V is TRBV5-6 and J is TRBJ2-1; the D gene is possibly TRBD1 (6 bases). The CDR3 contains 14 residues. Trimming took 0 bases from V and 9 from J, leaving 13 bases between them. Germline V gene sequence: CDR1 SGHDT, CDR2 YYEEEE. The CDR3 here is CASSLGTGLREQFF. The DNA of the CDR3 is TGTGCCAGCAGCTTGGGCACAGGGTTACGTGAGCAGTTCTTC.

The chain joins TRBV6-4 to TRBJ1-1; D unresolved. The ends were cut back, 8 bases at V and 3 bases at J, with 16 bases in the middle. This CDR3 contains 14 residues. The germline CDR1 and CDR2 sequences are MRHNA and SNTAGT. CDR3 coding DNA: TGTGCCAGCTATCGAAGTAACCGGGACACTGAAGCTTTCTTT. As protein: CASYRSNRDTEAFF.

On this clonotype: This may be a read error: a much more frequent sequence differs by one nucleotide. The chain has TRBV10-3 and TRBJ1-2; 7 bases are a match to TRBD1. The germline V gene has CDR1 ENHRY and CDR2 SYGVKD. The ends lost 4 bases at V and 3 bases at J; junction bases unmatched: 8. The CDR3 extends over 15 amino acids. Here the CDR3 DNA reads TGTGCCATCAGTGGAGGTGAGGGGGCCGACTATGGCTACACCTTC. Residues: CAISGGEGADYGYTF.

This clonotype has ten or more counts. The chain has TRBV12-3 or TRBV12-4 and TRBJ2-2; D is uncertain. The V end was cut by 3 bases, the J end by 7 bases, with 9 bases between. The CDR3 runs to 13 residues. In nucleotides, the CDR3 is TGTGCCAGCAGTTTGGCCCGTAACGGGGAGCTGTTTTTT. This encodes CASSLARNGELFF.

There are a few counts of this clonotype. This sequence joins TRBV18 and TRBJ2-5, with D tentatively TRBD1 (5 bases). Germline CDR1 is KGHSH and CDR2 is LQKENI. CDR3 length: 17 amino acids. V was pared by 4 bases and J by 5 bases, with 23 bases between. The CDR3 DNA reads as TGTGCCAGCTCACTTGCGCTCAACCAGGGCACCGGGGAGACCCAGTACTTC. Encoded protein: CASSLALNQGTGETQYF. Using reference TRBV18 and TRBJ2-5 for the parts outside the CDR3, the full variable domain is NAGVMQNPRHLVRRRGQEARLRCSPMKGHSHVYWYRQLPEEGLKFMVYLQKENIIDESGMPKERFSAEFPKEGPSILRIQQVVRGDSAAYFCASSLALNQGTGETQYFGPGTRLLVL.

In this sample, this clonotype turned up a few times. V usage is TRBV7-9 and J usage is TRBJ2-7; D is perhaps TRBD1 or TRBD2 (6 bases each). Germline CDR1 and CDR2: SEHNR and FQNEAQ (reference sequence). V was cut by 6 bases and J by 3 bases, with 12 bases left in between. The CDR3 spans 13 residues. In DNA form, the CDR3 reads TGTGCCAGCAGTCGAGAGGGGGGCTACGAGCAGTACTTC. This translates into CASSREGGYEQYF.

The chain carries TRBV11-2 and TRBJ2-1; D is possibly TRBD1 (5 bases). The CDR3 spans 14 residues. Trimming pared 4 bases from V and 3 bases from J, leaving 10 bases between. CDR1 is SGHAT and CDR2 is FQNNGV in the germline V gene. The CDR3 DNA is TGTGCCAGCAGCTGGGGCCCCGGCTACAATGAGCAGTTCTTC. This gives the protein CASSWGPGYNEQFF.

This clonotype was picked up a small number of times. The V and J genes are TRBV24-1 and TRBJ2-1; D unresolved. CDR1 and CDR2 from the germline V gene are KGHDR and SFDVKD. Trimming pared 3 bases from V and 3 bases from J, leaving 5 bases between. The length of the CDR3 is 13 residues. The CDR3 loop is CATSDGYYNEQFF. The DNA for the CDR3 is TGTGCCACCAGTGATGGTTACTACAATGAGCAGTTCTTC.

This clonotype was detected many times. The chain carries TRBV7-9 and TRBJ2-1; 12 positions agree with TRBD2. Germline lookup yields CDR1 SEHNR and CDR2 FQNEAQ (reference sequence). The CDR3 totals 15 residues. V dropped 3 bases and J dropped 10; count of bases not matched to a gene: 7. Here the CDR3 DNA reads TGTGCCAGCAGCTTCCCGACTAGCGGGAGTGAGGAGCAGTTCTTC. Protein product: CASSFPTSGSEEQFF.

The chain joins TRBV5-5 to TRBJ1-1; TRBD1 matches at 7 bases. The CDR3 has 16 amino acids. CDR1 and CDR2 from the germline V gene are SGHKS and YYEKEE (reference sequence). With V trimmed by 6 bases and J by 5 bases, 16 bases remained unmatched. CDR3 in amino acids: CASITQGGGPGTEAFF. CDR3 coding DNA: TGTGCCAGCATCACCCAGGGGGGGGGTCCGGGTACTGAAGCTTTCTTT.

This clonotype was found a few times. This CDR3 is CASSSLLAGVETQYF. Written as DNA, the CDR3 is TGTGCCAGCAGCTCCCTTCTAGCGGGGGTGGAGACCCAGTACTTC. The chain carries TRBV7-3 and TRBJ2-5, with 10 positions matching TRBD2. Germline values: CDR1 SGHTA, CDR2 FQGTGA. V shed 4 bases, J shed 5 bases, and the junction held 7 bases outside the gene matches. CDR3 size: 15 residues. Together with reference TRBV7-3 and TRBJ2-5, the CDR3 gives the full variable domain: GAGVSQTPSNKVTEKGKYVELRCDPISGHTALYWYRQSLGQGPEFLIYFQGTGAADDSGLPNDRFFAVRPEGSVSTLKIQRTERGDSAVYLCASSSLLAGVETQYFGPGTRLLVL.